These 3 T cell receptor beta chains share one sample of origin, sequenced in a study of T-cell memory formation after mild COVID-19. Each CDR3 protein gets one entry after TCRdb re-called the 5' RACE reads with MiXCR. The table lists around 130,000 distinct CDR3 sequences, approximately 16% of them singletons. Source material: PBMCs or a T cell subset sorted from them (not recorded which). These receptors came from an adult woman who had mild COVID-19 (a few samples of this study predate the infection). Cell type and time point are not known.

This clonotype has a handful of counts. The chain combines TRBV6-2 or TRBV6-3 with TRBJ2-5; 8 bases agree with TRBD2. The V gene end was trimmed by 6 bases and the J gene end by 1 base; junction bases not matched to a gene: 7. Germline lookup yields CDR1 MNHEY and CDR2 SVGEGT. The CDR3 sequence is 15 residues long. The CDR3 loop reads CASRRFSGVQETQYF. The CDR3 region has the DNA TGTGCCAGCAGACGGTTTAGCGGGGTCCAAGAGACCCAGTACTTC.

This clonotype has more than one count but fewer than ten. This chain uses TRBV29-1 with TRBJ2-7; a possible D gene is TRBD1 (6 bases). This CDR3 contains 15 residues. The V end lost 1 base, the J end lost 0 bases, and 13 bases lay between the germline ends. From germline, CDR1 is SQVTM and CDR2 ANQGSEA. In DNA, the CDR3 is TGCAGCGTTGAAGTCCGAGGGGGAAGCTCCTACGAGCAGTACTTC. Translation: CSVEVRGGSSYEQYF.

This clonotype was seen more than once but under ten times. The chain links TRBV29-1 to TRBJ1-1, with 9 bases that match TRBD1. V gave up 7 bases and J gave up 1 base; unmatched junction bases: 7. The CDR3 extends over 14 amino acids. Germline V CDR1 and CDR2: SQVTM, ANQGSEA. This chain's CDR3 is CSAGGQGSNTEAFF. The CDR3 DNA sequence: TGCAGCGCCGGGGGACAGGGATCGAACACTGAAGCTTTCTTT.